One and the same sample provided the 5 T cell receptor beta chains below, sequenced in a study of tumor-infiltrating lymphocytes in primary liver carcinoma. Unsorted whole blood yielded the blood RNA, and germline DNA was also extracted. A constant-region primer primed TCR beta cDNA synthesis from about 550 ng of total RNA. Slightly modified ARM-PCR, run as three nested multiplex PCR rounds, produced the TCR beta libraries. It was with TRBV1-TRBV30 forward primers and a C-beta reverse primer that the first two PCR rounds were run, at approximately 10 cycles each. A single record per CDR3 protein comes from TCRdb applying MiXCR to the multiplex PCR reads. This table holds approximately 340,000 distinct CDR3 sequences, 65% found once. The specimen sequenced was peripheral blood. The source of these receptors is a man aged 35 to 55 with primary liver carcinoma and hepatitis B virus infection.

Many counts were recorded for this clonotype. This chain uses TRBV6-1 with TRBJ2-7; 9 bases are shared with TRBD2. This CDR3 spans 15 amino acids. The V and J ends lost 4 bases and 2 bases, in that order; junction bases with no gene match: 6. Germline CDR1 and CDR2: MNHNS and SASEGT. The DNA for the CDR3 is TGTGCCAGCAGTGGGGGTAGCGGGGGAACCTACGAGCAGTACTTC. Translated: CASSGGSGGTYEQYF.

This clonotype came up many times. V and J are TRBV6-1 and TRBJ2-3, with 7 bases that match TRBD2. The trim removed 2 bases at V and 2 bases at J, leaving 10 bases unmatched. This CDR3 is built from 17 residues. CDR1 is MNHNS, CDR2 SASEGT, per germline. The CDR3 coding sequence is TGTGCCAGCAGTGAACTGGGCGGGAGCCCCTTCACAGATACGCAGTATTTT. Its translation is CASSELGGSPFTDTQYF.

The V call is TRBV10-3, the J call TRBJ2-6; TRBD2 might be the D (5 bases). This CDR3 has 17 amino acids. From germline, CDR1 is ENHRY and CDR2 SYGVKD. V was shortened by 6 bases and J by 0 bases, with 15 bases between the two germline ends. CDR3 coding DNA: TGTGCCATCAGAGAATACAGACTATACTCTGGGGCCAACGTCCTGACTTTC. Its translation: CAIREYRLYSGANVLTF.

The V call is TRBV11-2, the J call TRBJ2-1; no firm D call. The CDR3 spans 15 residues. With 6 bases removed from V and 8 bases from J, the gap between germline ends came to 20 bases. Germline CDR1 reads SGHAT; CDR2 reads FQNNGV. The CDR3 region has the DNA TGTGCCAGCAGTAAAGCTGGAGCGACTTACTATGAGCAGTTCTTC. This codes for CASSKAGATYYEQFF. The full variable domain, completed using reference TRBV11-2 and TRBJ2-1, is EAGVAQSPRYKIIEKRQSVAFWCNPISGHATLYWYQQILGQGPKLLIQFQNNGVVDDSQLPKDRFSAERLKGVDSTLKIQPAKLEDSAVYLCASSKAGATYYEQFFGPGTRLTVL.

This clonotype was seen many times. The chain carries TRBV6-6 and TRBJ1-1; a weak D match, TRBD1 (5 bases). V lost 5 bases to trimming and J lost 1 base, with 8 bases between them. The V gene's germline CDR1 is MNHNY and CDR2 SVGAGI (reference sequence). The CDR3 extends over 13 amino acids. CDR3 loop: CASSATANTEAFF. DNA for the CDR3: TGTGCCAGCAGTGCGACAGCGAACACTGAAGCTTTCTTT.